This T cell receptor beta chain is drawn from a study of CD8 T cells in Susac syndrome. Stable or active relapsing-remitting multiple sclerosis, untreated and meeting revised McDonald criteria, defined the controls. TEMRA cells were FACS-enriched, while CD8+ and CD4+ T cells were negatively isolated. In the case of this clonotype: Its antigen remains unidentified.

When the RNA was reverse transcribed, random hexamers were used with an input of roughly 0.45 to 1 ug. TCR beta CDR3 was amplified by immunoSEQ covering 54 Vbeta and 13 Jbeta. TCRdb reanalysed the immunoSEQ multiplex PCR reads using MiXCR and keeps one entry per CDR3 protein. The sample lists 170,000 or so distinct CDR3 sequences, 95% occurring once. This CDR3 contains 15 residues. Germline V lookup: CDR1 DFQATT, CDR2 SNEGSKA (reference sequence). V was clipped by 5 bases and J by 7 bases; unmatched bases: 12. Regarding the study as a whole: In its TCR sequencing and HLA analysis, the study acknowledged that the number of individuals was relatively small.

The TCR originated in a human donor with multiple sclerosis. The chain has TRBV20-1 and TRBJ2-7; 12 positions agree with TRBD2. Sequencing was performed on CD8+ T cells from PBMCs. Here the CDR3 DNA reads TGCAGTGCTCCTCAACTAGCGGGGGGCTATGGTGAGCAGTACTTC. Translating it yields CSAPQLAGGYGEQYF.